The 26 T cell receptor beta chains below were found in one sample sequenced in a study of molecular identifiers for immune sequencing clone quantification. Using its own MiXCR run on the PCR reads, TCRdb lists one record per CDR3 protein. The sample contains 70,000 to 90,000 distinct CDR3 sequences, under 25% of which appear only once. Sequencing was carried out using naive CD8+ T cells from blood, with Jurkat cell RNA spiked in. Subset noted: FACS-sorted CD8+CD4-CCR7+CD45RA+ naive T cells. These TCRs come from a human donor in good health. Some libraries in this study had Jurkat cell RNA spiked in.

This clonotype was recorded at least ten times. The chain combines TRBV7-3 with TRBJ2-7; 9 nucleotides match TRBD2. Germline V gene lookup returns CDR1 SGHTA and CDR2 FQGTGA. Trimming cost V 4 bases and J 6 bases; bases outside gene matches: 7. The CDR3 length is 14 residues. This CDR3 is CASSSGTSFVEQYF. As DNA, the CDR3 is TGTGCCAGCAGCTCCGGGACTAGCTTCGTCGAGCAGTACTTC. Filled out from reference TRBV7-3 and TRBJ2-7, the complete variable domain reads GAGVSQTPSNKVTEKGKYVELRCDPISGHTALYWYRQSLGQGPEFLIYFQGTGAADDSGLPNDRFFAVRPEGSVSTLKIQRTERGDSAVYLCASSSGTSFVEQYFGPGTRLTVT.

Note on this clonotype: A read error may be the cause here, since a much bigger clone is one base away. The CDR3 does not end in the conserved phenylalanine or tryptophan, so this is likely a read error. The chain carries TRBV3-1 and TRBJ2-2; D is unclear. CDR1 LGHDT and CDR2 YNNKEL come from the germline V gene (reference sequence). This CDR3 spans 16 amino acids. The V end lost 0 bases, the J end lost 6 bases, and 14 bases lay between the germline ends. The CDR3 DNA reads TGTGCCAGCAGCCAAGATGGGGATGCGGTCGCCGGGGAGCTGTTTCTT. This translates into CASSQDGDAVAGELFL.

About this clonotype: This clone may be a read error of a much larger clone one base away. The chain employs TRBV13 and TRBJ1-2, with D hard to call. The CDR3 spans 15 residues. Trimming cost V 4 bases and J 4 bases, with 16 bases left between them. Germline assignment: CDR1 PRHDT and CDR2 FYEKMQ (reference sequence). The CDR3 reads CASSSGGQIPYGYTF. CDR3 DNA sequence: TGTGCCAGCAGCTCCGGAGGTCAAATTCCCTATGGCTACACCTTC.

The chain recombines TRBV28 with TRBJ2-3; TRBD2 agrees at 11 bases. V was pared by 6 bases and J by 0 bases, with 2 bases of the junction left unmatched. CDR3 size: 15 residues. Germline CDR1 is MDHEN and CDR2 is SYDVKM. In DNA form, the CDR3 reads TGTGCCAGCAGATCTAGCGGGAGGAGCACAGATACGCAGTATTTT. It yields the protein CASRSSGRSTDTQYF.

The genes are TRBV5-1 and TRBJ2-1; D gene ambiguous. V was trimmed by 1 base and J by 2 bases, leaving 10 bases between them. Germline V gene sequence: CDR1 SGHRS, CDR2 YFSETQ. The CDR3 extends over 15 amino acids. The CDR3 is CASSLSTPTYNEQFF. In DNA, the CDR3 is TGCGCCAGCAGCTTGTCGACACCTACCTACAATGAGCAGTTCTTC. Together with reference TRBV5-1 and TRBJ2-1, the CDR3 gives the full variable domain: KAGVTQTPRYLIKTRGQQVTLSCSPISGHRSVSWYQQTPGQGLQFLFEYFSETQRNKGNFPGRFSGRQFSNSRSEMNVSTLELGDSALYLCASSLSTPTYNEQFFGPGTRLTVL.

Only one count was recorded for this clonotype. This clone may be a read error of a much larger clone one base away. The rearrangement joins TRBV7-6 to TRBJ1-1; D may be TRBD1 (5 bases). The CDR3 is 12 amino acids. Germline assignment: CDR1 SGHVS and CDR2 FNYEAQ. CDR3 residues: CASSSRQTAAFF. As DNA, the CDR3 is TGTGCCAGCAGCTCCCGACAGACTGCAGCTTTCTTT.

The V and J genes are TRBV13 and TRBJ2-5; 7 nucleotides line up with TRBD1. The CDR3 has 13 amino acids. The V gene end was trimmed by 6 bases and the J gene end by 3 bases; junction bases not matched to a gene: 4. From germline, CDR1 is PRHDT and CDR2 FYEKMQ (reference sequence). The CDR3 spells CASRQQGKETQYF. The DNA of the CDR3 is TGTGCCAGCAGACAACAGGGGAAAGAGACCCAGTACTTC.

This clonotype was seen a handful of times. The CDR3 spells CASSSQRDGLEKEKLFF. The DNA of the CDR3 is TGTGCCAGCAGCAGCCAAAGGGACGGTCTAGAGAAGGAAAAACTGTTTTTT. The chain employs TRBV7-9 and TRBJ1-4, with a tentative D call TRBD1 (5 bases). This CDR3 is built from 17 residues. Germline V gene sequence: CDR1 SEHNR, CDR2 FQNEAQ (reference sequence). Deletions cut 5 bases from V and 8 bases from J, with 24 bases between.

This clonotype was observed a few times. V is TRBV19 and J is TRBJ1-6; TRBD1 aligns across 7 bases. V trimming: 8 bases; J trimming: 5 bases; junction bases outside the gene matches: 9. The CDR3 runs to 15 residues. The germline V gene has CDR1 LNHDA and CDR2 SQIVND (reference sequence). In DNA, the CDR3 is TGTGCCAGTGGGAATCTCGGGACAGATAATTCACCCCTCCACTTT. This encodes CASGNLGTDNSPLHF. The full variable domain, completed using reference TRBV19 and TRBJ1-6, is DGGITQSPKYLFRKEGQNVTLSCEQNLNHDAMYWYRQDPGQGLRLIYYSQIVNDFQKGDIAEGYSVSREKKESFPLTVTSAQKNPTAFYLCASGNLGTDNSPLHFGNGTRLTVT.

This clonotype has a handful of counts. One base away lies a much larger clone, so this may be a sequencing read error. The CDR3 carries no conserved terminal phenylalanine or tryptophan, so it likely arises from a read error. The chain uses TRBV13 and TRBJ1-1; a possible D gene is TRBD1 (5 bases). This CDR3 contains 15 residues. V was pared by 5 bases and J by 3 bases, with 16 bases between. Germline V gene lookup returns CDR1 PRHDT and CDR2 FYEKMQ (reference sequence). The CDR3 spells CASSGPGTDYTEAFS. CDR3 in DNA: TGTGCCAGCAGCGGACCAGGGACCGACTACACTGAAGCTTTCTCT.

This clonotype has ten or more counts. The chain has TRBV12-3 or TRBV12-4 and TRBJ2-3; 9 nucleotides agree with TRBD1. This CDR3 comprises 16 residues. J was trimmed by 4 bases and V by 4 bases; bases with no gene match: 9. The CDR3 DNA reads TGTGCCAGCAGTTCAGAGGGGACAGGGAGTGCAGATACGCAGTATTTT. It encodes CASSSEGTGSADTQYF.

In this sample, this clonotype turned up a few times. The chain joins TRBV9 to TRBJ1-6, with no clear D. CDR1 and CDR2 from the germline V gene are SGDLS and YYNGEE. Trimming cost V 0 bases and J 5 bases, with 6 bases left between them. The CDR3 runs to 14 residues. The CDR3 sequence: CASSVDKHNSPLHF. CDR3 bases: TGTGCCAGCAGCGTAGACAAACATAATTCACCCCTCCACTTT.

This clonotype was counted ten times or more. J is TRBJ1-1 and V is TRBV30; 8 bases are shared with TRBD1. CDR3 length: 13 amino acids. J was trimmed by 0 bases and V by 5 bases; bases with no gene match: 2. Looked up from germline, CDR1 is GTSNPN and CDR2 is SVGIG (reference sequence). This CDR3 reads CAWGQGMNTEAFF. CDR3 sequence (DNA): TGTGCCTGGGGACAGGGTATGAACACTGAAGCTTTCTTT. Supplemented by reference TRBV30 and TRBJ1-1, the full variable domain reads SQTIHQWPATLVQPVGSPLSLECTVEGTSNPNLYWYRQAAGRGLQLLFYSVGIGQISSEVPQNLSASRPQDRQFILSSKKLLLSDSGFYLCAWGQGMNTEAFFGQGTRLTVV.

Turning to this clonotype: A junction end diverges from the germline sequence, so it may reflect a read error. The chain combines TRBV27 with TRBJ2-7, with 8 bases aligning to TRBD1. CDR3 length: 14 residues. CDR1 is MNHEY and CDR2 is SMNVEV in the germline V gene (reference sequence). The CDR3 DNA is TGTGCCCGCAGTTTCGGACAGGGAACCTACGAGCAGTACTTC. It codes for CARSFGQGTYEQYF.

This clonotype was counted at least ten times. The CDR3 bases are TGTGCCAGCAGTTTATTAGGTCTAGCGGGAGGGCCGAGTGAGCAGTTCTTC. It is translated as CASSLLGLAGGPSEQFF. V and J are TRBV28 and TRBJ2-1; 12 bases line up with TRBD2. The CDR3 is 17 amino acids. Germline-derived CDR1 and CDR2 are MDHEN and SYDVKM. The J segment lost 9 bases and the V segment lost 1 base, leaving 10 bases of the junction unmatched.

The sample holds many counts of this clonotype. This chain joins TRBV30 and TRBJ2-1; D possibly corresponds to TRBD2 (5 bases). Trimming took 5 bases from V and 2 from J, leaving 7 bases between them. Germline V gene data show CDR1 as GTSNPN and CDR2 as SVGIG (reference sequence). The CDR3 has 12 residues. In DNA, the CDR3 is TGTGCCTGGGGTAGCGCCTACAATGAGCAGTTCTTC. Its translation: CAWGSAYNEQFF.

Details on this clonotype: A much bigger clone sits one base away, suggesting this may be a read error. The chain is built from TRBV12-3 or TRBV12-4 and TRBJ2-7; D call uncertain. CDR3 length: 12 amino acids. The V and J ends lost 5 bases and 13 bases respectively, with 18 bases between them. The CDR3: CASSDSGPRYYF. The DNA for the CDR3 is TGTGCCAGCAGTGATTCGGGCCCAAGGTATTACTTC.

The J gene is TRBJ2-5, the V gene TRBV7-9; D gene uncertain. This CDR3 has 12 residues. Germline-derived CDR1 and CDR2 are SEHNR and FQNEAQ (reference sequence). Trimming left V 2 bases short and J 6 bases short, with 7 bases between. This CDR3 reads CASSLIRQTQYF. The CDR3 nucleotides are TGTGCCAGCAGCTTAATCCGACAGACCCAGTACTTC.

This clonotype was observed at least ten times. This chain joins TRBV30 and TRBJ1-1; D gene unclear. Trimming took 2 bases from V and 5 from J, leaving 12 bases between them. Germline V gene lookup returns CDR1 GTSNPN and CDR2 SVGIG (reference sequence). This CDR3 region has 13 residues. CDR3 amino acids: CAWSSQPGTEAFF. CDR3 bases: TGTGCCTGGAGTTCTCAGCCCGGGACTGAAGCTTTCTTT.

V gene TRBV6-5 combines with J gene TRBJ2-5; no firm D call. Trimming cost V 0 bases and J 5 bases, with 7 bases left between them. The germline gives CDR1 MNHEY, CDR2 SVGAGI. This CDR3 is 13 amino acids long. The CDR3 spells CASSYSNRETQYF. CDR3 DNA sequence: TGTGCCAGCAGTTACTCGAACCGGGAGACCCAGTACTTC.

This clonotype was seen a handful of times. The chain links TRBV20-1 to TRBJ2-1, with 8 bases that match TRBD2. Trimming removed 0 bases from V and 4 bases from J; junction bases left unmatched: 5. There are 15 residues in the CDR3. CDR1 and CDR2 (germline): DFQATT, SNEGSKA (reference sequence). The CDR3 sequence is CSARELAGLYNEQFF. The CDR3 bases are TGCAGTGCTAGAGAATTAGCGGGGTTATACAATGAGCAGTTCTTC.

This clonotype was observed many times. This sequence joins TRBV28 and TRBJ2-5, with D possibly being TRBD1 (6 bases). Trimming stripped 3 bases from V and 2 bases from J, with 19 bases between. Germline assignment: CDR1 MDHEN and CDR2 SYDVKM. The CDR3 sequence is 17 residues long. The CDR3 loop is CASSFPTSPGEQETQYF. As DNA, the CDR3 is TGTGCCAGCAGTTTCCCAACCTCCCCAGGGGAACAAGAGACCCAGTACTTC.

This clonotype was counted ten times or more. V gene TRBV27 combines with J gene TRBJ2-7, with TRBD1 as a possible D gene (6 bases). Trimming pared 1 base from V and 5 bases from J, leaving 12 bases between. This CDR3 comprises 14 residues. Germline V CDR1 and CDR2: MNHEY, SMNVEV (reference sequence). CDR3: CASSLWAGAHEQYF. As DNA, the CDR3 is TGTGCCAGCAGTTTATGGGCAGGGGCCCACGAGCAGTACTTC.

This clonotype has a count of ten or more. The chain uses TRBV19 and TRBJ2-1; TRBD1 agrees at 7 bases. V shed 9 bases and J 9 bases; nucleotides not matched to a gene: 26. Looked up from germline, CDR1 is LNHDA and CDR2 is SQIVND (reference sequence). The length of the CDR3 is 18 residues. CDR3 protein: CASSRDSPNSFTRGEQFF. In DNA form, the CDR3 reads TGTGCCAGCAGCCGGGACAGCCCTAACTCTTTCACACGCGGTGAGCAGTTCTTC. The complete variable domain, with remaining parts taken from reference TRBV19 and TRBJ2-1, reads DGGITQSPKYLFRKEGQNVTLSCEQNLNHDAMYWYRQDPGQGLRLIYYSQIVNDFQKGDIAEGYSVSREKKESFPLTVTSAQKNPTAFYLCASSRDSPNSFTRGEQFFGPGTRLTVL.

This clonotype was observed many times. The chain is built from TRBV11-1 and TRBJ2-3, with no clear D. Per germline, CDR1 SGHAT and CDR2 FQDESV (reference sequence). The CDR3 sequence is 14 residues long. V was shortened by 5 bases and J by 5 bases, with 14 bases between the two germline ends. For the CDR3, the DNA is TGTGCCAGCAGCCTCGGGCTGGGCGGAGATACGCAGTATTTT. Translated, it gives CASSLGLGGDTQYF.

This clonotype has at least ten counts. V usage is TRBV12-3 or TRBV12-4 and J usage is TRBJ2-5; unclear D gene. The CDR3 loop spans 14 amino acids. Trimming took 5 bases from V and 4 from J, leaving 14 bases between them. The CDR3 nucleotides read TGTGCCAGCAGTCCAAACCTAGACCTAGAGACCCAGTACTTC. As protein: CASSPNLDLETQYF.